The clone carrying this T cell receptor beta chain was picked up many times. Its antigen is currently unknown. CDR3 size: 13 residues. Trimming took 5 bases from V and 7 from J, leaving 14 bases between them. Amplification of TCR beta CDR3 regions used RNA as the template. First-round RT-PCR with HTBI primers amplified the TCR CDR3 region. One entry per CDR3 protein, called by TCRdb with MiXCR from the multiplex PCR reads. The sample carries roughly 500,000 distinct CDR3 sequences, approximately 49% recorded once. This record comes from a study of T cells in Graves' hyperthyroidism and ophthalmopathy. Exclusion followed for patients with uncontrolled infection, other autoimmune disease, pregnancy or lactation. Diagnoses were established using clinical symptoms, serum thyroxine and TRAb, thyroid ultrasound and orbital computed tomography. Study conclusions and caveats: Most thyroid clonotypes expanded above 0.001 were also detected in blood. The model's output predicted ophthalmopathy at a median of about 6.5 months prior to onset.

Material for sequencing was peripheral blood or thyroid tissue (not recorded which). This receptor was taken from an adult woman with Graves' disease, either hyperthyroidism or ophthalmopathy (not recorded which). V is TRBV12-3 or TRBV12-4 and J is TRBJ1-1; the D gene is possibly TRBD1 (6 bases). CDR3 nucleotide sequence: TGTGCCAGCAGTACCGCAGGGGAGATTGAAGCTTTCTTT. Its protein product is CASSTAGEIEAFF.